This TCR beta chain was recorded in a study of T cell repertoires in cytomegalovirus infection. TCRdb re-analysed the reads in MiXCR, keeping a single row per CDR3 protein. This sample yields a few hundred thousand distinct CDR3 sequences, of which 15% to 20% are seen a single time; around 12% belongs to the top ten. Germline V gene sequence: CDR1 SGHTA, CDR2 FQGNSA. The CDR3 is made up of 14 amino acids. Unmatched junction bases numbered 7, after V lost 4 bases and J lost 7 bases. At least ten counts were recorded for this clonotype. The material sequenced was PBMCs. This receptor was identified in a human donor in good health (CMV status not recorded). Some clones in this sample may be carry-over from other donors' samples. The chain has TRBV7-2 and TRBJ2-1; 7 positions agree with TRBD2. The chain's CDR3 is CASSSFGGGNEQFF. CDR3 in DNA: TGTGCCAGCAGCTCCTTTGGCGGGGGTAATGAGCAGTTCTTC. The full variable domain, with the rest looked up from reference TRBV7-2 and TRBJ2-1, is GAGVSQSPSNKVTEKGKDVELRCDPISGHTALYWYRQSLGQGLEFLIYFQGNSAPDKSGLPSDRFSAERTGGSVSTLTIQRTQQEDSAVYLCASSSFGGGNEQFFGPGTRLTVL.